In this sample, the clone carrying this T cell receptor beta chain turned up a few times. The antigen remains undetermined. Since a much larger clone is just one base distant, this may be a read error. There are 14 residues in the CDR3. V was trimmed by 7 bases and J by 2 bases, leaving 15 bases between them. CDR1 and CDR2 from the germline V gene are SNHLY and FYNNEI. The sample is drawn from a study of Graves' ophthalmopathy and Graves' hyperthyroidism. On the study more broadly: Peripheral blood was gathered at the point of initial diagnosis, before any treatment started.

Findings and caveats of the study: The study's model predicted ophthalmopathy progression at 65% to 71% sensitivity and 72% to 75% specificity. Most expanded clonotypes from thyroid (those above 0.001 frequency) were also found in blood.

RNA transcripts were the source from which TCR beta CDR3 regions were amplified. HTBI primers were employed in first-round RT-PCR, then a second-round multiplex PCR followed. TCRdb used MiXCR to reprocess the multiplex PCR reads, holding one entry per CDR3 protein. Here the sample spans about 480,000 distinct CDR3 sequences, about 15% being singletons. The chain recombines TRBV2 with TRBJ2-7; D is perhaps TRBD1 or TRBD2 (5 bases each). The sequencing sample was made of blood. This receptor was obtained from a woman aged 25 to 39 with Graves' ophthalmopathy. The chain's CDR3 is CASTPGPAAYEQYF. CDR3 DNA: TGTGCCAGCACCCCGGGACCAGCGGCCTACGAGCAGTACTTC. The entire variable domain, with the rest obtained from reference TRBV2 and TRBJ2-7, is as follows: EPEVTQTPSHQVTQMGQEVILRCVPISNHLYFYWYRQILGQKVEFLVSFYNNEISEKSEIFDDQFSVERPDGSNFTLKIRSTKLEDSAMYFCASTPGPAAYEQYFGPGTRLTVT.